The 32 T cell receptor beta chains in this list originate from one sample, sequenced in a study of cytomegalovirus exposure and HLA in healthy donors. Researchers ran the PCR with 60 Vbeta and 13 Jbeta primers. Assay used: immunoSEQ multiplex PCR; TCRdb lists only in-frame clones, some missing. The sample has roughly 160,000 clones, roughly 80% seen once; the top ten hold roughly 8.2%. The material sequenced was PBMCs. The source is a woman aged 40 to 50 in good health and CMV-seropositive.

The CDR3 nucleotides read TGCGCCAGCAGCCGGGGATCGAGCGGGAGGGCCGGCAATGAGCAGTTCTTC. Encoded protein: CASSRGSSGRAGNEQFF. The rearrangement joins TRBV5-1 to TRBJ2-1, with 10 bases aligning to TRBD2. Germline assignment: CDR1 SGHRS and CDR2 YFSETQ. V lost 4 bases, J lost 6 bases, and 13 bases stayed unmatched. The CDR3 length is 17 residues.

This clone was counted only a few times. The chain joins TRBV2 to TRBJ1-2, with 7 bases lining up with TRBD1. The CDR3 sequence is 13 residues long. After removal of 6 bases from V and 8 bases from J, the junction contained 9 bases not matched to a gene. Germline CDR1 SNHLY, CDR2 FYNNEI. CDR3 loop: CASRSDRVGGYTF. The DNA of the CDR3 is TGTGCCAGCAGGTCTGACAGGGTCGGCGGCTACACCTTC.

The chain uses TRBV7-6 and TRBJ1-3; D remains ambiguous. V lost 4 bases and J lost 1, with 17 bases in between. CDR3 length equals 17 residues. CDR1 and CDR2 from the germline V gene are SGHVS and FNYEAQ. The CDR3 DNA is TGTGCCAGCAGCTCCCCGGGGAACGAATATTCTGGAAACACCATATATTTT. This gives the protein CASSSPGNEYSGNTIYF.

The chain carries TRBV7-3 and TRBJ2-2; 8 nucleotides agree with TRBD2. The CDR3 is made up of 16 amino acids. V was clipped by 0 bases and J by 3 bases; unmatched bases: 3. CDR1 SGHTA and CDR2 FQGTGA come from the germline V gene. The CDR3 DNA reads TGTGCCAGCAGCTTAACCGGGAGGGCGGACACCGGGGAGCTGTTTTTT. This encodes CASSLTGRADTGELFF.

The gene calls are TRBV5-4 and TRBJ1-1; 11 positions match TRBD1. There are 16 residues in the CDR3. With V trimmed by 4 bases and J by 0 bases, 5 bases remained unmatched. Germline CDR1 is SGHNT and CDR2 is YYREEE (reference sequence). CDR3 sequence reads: CASSRGQGGLNTEAFF. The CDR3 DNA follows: TGTGCCAGCAGCCGGGGACAGGGGGGATTGAACACTGAAGCTTTCTTT.

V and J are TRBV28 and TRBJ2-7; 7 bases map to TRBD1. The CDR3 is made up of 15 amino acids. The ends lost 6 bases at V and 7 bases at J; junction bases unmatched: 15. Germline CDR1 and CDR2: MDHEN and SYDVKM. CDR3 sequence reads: CASSLGDRGRGEQYF. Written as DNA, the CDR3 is TGTGCCAGCAGCTTGGGGGACAGAGGAAGGGGGGAGCAGTACTTC.

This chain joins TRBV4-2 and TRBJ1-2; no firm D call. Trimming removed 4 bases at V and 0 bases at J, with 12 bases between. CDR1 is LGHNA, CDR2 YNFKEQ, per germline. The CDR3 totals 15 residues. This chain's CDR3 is CASSPGGKANYGYTF. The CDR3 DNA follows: TGTGCCAGCAGCCCCGGCGGTAAAGCTAACTATGGCTACACCTTC.

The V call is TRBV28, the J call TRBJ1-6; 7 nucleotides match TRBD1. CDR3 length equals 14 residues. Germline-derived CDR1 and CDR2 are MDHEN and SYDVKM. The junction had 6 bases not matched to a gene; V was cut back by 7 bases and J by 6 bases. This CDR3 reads CASTPDRINSPLHF. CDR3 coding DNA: TGTGCCAGCACCCCGGACAGGATTAATTCACCCCTCCACTTT. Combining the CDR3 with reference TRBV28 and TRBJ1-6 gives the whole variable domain DVKVTQSSRYLVKRTGEKVFLECVQDMDHENMFWYRQDPGLGLRLIYFSYDVKMKEKGDIPEGYSVSREKKERFSLILESASTNQTSMYLCASTPDRINSPLHFGNGTRLTVT.

The CDR3 reads CASSLDFAGFGGSSYNEQFF. Written as DNA, the CDR3 is TGTGCCAGCAGCTTAGACTTCGCCGGCTTTGGAGGCAGCTCCTACAATGAGCAGTTCTTC. The V gene is TRBV11-2, the J gene TRBJ2-1, with a weak D call TRBD2 (5 bases). V was clipped by 0 bases and J by 0 bases, with 21 bases between them. This CDR3 has 20 residues. From germline, CDR1 is SGHAT and CDR2 FQNNGV.

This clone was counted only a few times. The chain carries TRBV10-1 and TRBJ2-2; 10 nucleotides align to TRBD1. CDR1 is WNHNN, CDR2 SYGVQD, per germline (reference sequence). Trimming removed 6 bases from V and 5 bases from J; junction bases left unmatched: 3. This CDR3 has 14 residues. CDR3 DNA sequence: TGCGCCAGCAGGCCGGGACAGGGGACCGGGGAGCTGTTTTTT. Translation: CASRPGQGTGELFF.

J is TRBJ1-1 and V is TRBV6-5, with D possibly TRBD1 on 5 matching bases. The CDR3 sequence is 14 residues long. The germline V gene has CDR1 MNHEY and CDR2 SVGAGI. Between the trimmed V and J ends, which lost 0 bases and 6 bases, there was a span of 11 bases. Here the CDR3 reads CASSYSVRVAEAFF. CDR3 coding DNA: TGTGCCAGCAGTTACTCGGTCAGGGTCGCTGAAGCTTTCTTT.

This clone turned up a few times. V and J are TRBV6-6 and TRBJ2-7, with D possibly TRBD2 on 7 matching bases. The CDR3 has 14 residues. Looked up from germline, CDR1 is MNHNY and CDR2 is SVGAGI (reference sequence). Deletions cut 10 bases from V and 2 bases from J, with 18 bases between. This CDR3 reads CATSGGQRPYEQYF. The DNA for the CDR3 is TGTGCCACCTCCGGGGGGCAGAGACCCTACGAGCAGTACTTC.

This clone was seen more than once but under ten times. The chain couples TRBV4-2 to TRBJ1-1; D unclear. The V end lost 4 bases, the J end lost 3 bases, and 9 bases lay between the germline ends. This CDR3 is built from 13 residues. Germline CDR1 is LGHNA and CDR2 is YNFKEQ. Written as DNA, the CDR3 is TGTGCCAGCAGCCTAATCGGTGACACTGAAGCTTTCTTT. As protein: CASSLIGDTEAFF.

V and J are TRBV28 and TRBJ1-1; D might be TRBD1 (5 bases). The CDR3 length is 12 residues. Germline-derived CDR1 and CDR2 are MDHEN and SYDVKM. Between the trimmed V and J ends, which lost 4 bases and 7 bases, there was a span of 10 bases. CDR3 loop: CASSSGQIEAFF. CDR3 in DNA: TGTGCCAGCAGTTCCGGACAAATTGAAGCTTTCTTT.

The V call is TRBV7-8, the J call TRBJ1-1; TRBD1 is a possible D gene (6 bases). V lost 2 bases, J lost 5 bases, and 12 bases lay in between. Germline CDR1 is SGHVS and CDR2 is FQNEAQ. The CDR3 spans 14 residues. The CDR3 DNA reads TGTGCCAGCAGCTTACGAGACAGGCCTACTGAAGCTTTCTTT. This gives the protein CASSLRDRPTEAFF.

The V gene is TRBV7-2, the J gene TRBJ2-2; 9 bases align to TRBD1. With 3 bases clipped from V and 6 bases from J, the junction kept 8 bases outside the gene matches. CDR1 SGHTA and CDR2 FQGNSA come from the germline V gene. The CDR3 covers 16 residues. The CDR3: CASSFPAQGASGELFF. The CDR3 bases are TGTGCCAGCAGCTTCCCGGCACAGGGGGCTTCCGGGGAGCTGTTTTTT.

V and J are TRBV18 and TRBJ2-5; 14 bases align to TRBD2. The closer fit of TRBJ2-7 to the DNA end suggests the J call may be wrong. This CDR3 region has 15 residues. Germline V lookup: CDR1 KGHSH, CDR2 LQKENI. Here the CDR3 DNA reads TGTGCCAGCTCGTCGACTAGCGGGAGGGCCTACGAGCAGTACTTC. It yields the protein CASSSTSGRAYEQYF.

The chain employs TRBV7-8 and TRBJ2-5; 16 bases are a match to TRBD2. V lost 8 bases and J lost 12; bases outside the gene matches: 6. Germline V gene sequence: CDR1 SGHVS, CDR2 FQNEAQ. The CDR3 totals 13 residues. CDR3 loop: CASREGTSGREYF. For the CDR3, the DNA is TGTGCCAGCCGGGAGGGGACTAGCGGGAGGGAGTACTTC.

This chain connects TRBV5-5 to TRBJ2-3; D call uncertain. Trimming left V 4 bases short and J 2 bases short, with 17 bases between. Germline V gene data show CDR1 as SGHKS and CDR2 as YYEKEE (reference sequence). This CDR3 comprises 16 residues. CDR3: CASSLKIEAFTDTQYF. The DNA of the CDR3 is TGTGCCAGCAGCCTAAAAATTGAGGCGTTCACAGATACGCAGTATTTT.

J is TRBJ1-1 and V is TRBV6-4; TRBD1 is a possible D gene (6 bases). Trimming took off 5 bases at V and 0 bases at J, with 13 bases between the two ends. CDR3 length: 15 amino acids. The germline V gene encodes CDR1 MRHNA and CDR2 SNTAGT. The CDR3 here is CASSIGGRLNTEAFF. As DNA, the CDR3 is TGTGCCAGCAGTATCGGGGGGCGCCTGAACACTGAAGCTTTCTTT.

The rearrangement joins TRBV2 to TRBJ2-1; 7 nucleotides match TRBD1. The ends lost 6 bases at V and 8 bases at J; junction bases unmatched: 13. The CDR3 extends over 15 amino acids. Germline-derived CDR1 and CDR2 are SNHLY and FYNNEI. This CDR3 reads CASRIQGTTPYEQFF. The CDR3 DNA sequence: TGTGCCAGCAGAATACAGGGGACCACCCCGTATGAGCAGTTCTTC. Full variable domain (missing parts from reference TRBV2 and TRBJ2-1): EPEVTQTPSHQVTQMGQEVILRCVPISNHLYFYWYRQILGQKVEFLVSFYNNEISEKSEIFDDQFSVERPDGSNFTLKIRSTKLEDSAMYFCASRIQGTTPYEQFFGPGTRLTVL.

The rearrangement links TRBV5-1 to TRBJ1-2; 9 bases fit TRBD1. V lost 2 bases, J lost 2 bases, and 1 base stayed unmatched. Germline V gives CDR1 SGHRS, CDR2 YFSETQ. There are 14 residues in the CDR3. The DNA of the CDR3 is TGCGCCAGCAGCTTACAGGGGGCAAACTATGGCTACACCTTC. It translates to CASSLQGANYGYTF.

The CDR3 DNA reads TGTGCCAGCTCGATGGACGGACAGGGGGTCGGAAACACCATATATTTT. This encodes CASSMDGQGVGNTIYF. V is TRBV28 and J is TRBJ1-3; 10 bases match TRBD1. This CDR3 spans 16 amino acids. Losses at the gene ends were 8 bases for V and 4 bases for J; bases not matched to a gene: 11. In germline, CDR1 is MDHEN, CDR2 SYDVKM.

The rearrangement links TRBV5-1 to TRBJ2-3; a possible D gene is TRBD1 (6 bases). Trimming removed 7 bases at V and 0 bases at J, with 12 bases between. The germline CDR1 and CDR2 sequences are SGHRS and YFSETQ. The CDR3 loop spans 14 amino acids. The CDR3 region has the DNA TGCGCCAGCTCCGAGGGGGTCAGCACAGATACGCAGTATTTT. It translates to CASSEGVSTDTQYF.

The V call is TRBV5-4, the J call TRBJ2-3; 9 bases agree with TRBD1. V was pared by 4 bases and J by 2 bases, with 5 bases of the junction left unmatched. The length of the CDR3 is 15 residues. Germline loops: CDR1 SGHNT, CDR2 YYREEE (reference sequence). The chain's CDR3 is CASSTGTGFTDTQYF. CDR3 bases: TGTGCCAGCAGCACCGGGACAGGGTTCACAGATACGCAGTATTTT.

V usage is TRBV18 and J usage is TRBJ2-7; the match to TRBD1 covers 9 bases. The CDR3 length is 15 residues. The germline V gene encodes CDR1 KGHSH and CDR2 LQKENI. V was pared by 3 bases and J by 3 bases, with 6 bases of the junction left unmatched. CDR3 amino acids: CASSPGQGRHYEQYF. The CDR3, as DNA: TGTGCCAGCTCACCTGGACAGGGGAGACACTACGAGCAGTACTTC.

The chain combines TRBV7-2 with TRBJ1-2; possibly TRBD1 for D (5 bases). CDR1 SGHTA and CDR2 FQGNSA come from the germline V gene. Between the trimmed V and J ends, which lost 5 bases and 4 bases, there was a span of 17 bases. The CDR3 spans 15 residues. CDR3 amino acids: CASSPTGQVFYGYTF. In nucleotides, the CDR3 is TGTGCCAGCAGCCCGACCGGACAAGTCTTCTATGGCTACACCTTC.

The CDR3 is CASSVGRGGYEQYF. Here the CDR3 DNA reads TGTGCCAGCAGTGTGGGCAGGGGCGGGTACGAGCAGTACTTC. The chain joins TRBV2 to TRBJ2-7; D perhaps matches TRBD1 (6 bases). CDR3 length equals 14 residues. Trimming cost V 4 bases and J 4 bases, with 14 bases left between them. Germline-derived CDR1 and CDR2 are SNHLY and FYNNEI.

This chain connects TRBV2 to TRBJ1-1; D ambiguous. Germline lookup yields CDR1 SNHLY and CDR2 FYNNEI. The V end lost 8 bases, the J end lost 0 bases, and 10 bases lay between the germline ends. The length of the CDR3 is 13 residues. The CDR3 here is CASRTYMNTEAFF. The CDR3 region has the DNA TGTGCCAGCCGGACTTACATGAACACTGAAGCTTTCTTT. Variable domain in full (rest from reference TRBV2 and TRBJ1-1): EPEVTQTPSHQVTQMGQEVILRCVPISNHLYFYWYRQILGQKVEFLVSFYNNEISEKSEIFDDQFSVERPDGSNFTLKIRSTKLEDSAMYFCASRTYMNTEAFFGQGTRLTVV.

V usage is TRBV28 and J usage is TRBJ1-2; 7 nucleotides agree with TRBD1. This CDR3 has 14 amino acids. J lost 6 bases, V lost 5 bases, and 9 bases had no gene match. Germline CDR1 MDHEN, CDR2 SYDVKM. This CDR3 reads CASSPATGLDGYTF. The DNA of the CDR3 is TGTGCCAGCAGTCCGGCGACAGGGTTAGATGGCTACACCTTC.

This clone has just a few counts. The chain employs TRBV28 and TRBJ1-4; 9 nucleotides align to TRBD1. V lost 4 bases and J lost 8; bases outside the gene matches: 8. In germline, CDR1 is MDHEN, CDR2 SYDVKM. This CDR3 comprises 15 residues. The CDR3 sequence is CASSSMGTGQEKLFF. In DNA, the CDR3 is TGTGCCAGCAGTTCCATGGGGACAGGGCAGGAAAAACTGTTTTTT.

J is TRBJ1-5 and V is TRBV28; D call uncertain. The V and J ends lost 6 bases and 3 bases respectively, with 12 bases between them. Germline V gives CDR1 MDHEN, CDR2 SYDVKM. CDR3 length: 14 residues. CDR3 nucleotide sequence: TGTGCCAGCAGCCTCCTAGGTTACAATCAGCCCCAGCATTTT. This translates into CASSLLGYNQPQHF.